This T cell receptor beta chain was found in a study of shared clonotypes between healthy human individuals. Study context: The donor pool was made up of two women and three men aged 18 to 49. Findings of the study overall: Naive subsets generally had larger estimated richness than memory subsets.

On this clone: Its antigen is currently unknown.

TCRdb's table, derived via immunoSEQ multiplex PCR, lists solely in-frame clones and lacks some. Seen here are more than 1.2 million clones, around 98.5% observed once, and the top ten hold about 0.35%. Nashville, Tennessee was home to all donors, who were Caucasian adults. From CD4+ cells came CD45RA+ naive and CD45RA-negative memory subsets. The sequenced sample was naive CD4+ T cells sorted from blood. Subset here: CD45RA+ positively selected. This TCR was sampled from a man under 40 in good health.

The CDR3 sequence is CGTASDSTDTQYF. The CDR3 DNA is TGTGGAACCGCTAGCGACAGCACAGATACGCAGTATTTT. V is TRBV6-5 and J is TRBJ2-3; a weak D match, TRBD2 (6 bases). Per the germline V gene, CDR1 is MNHEY and CDR2 is SVGAGI. The CDR3 covers 13 residues.